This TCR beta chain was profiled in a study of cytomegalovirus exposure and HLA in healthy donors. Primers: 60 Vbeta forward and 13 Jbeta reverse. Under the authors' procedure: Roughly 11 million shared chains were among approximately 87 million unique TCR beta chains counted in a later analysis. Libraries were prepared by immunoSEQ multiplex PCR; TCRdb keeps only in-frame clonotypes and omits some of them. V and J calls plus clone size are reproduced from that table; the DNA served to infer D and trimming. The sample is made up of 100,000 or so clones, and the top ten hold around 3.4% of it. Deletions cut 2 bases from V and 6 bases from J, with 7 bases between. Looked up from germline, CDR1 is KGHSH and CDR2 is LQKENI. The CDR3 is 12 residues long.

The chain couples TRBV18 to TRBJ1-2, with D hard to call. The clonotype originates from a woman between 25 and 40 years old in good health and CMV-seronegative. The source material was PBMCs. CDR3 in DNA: TGTGCCAGCTCACCATCCGGGGATGGCTACACCTTC. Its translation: CASSPSGDGYTF.